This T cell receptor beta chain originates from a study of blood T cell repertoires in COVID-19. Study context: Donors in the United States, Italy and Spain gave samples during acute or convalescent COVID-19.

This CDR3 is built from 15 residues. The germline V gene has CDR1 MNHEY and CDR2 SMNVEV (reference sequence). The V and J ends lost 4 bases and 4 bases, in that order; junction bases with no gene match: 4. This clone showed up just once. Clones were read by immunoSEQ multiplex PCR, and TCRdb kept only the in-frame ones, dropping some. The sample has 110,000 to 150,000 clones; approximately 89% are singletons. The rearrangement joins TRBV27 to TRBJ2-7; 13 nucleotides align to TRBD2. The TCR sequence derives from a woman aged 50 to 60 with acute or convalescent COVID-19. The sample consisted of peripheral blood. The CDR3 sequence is CASSSGLAGAYEQYF. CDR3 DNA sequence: TGTGCCAGCAGTTCAGGACTAGCGGGAGCTTACGAGCAGTACTTC.